This T cell receptor beta chain was recovered during a study of cytomegalovirus exposure and HLA in healthy donors. About the research overall: The Caucasian-associated ancestry cluster contained about 80% of the approximately 420 genotyped donors.

Each of the donors was a healthy bone marrow donor. Notes on the study in general: TCR association rates varied by HLA locus in a later analysis, with DRB1 highest and HLA-C lowest. A previous analysis found most TCR beta V segments productive roughly 87% or roughly 30% of the time.

Note on this clone: Its cognate antigen is unknown.

Researchers ran the PCR with 60 Vbeta and 13 Jbeta primers. Clones were read by immunoSEQ multiplex PCR, and TCRdb kept only the in-frame ones, dropping some. The sample includes over 55,000 clones, around 80% seen only once; the top ten take about 4.7%. After removal of 6 bases from V and 4 bases from J, the junction contained 14 bases not matched to a gene. The CDR3 contains 16 residues. Germline CDR1 is SGHAT and CDR2 is FQNNGV. The sequenced sample was PBMCs. This receptor was identified in a woman in her thirties in good health and CMV-seronegative. The V and J genes are TRBV11-2 and TRBJ2-5; 7 bases fit TRBD2. CDR3 DNA: TGTGCCAGCAGGGGGGGGGACGGATATTACAGAGAGACCCAGTACTTC. It yields the protein CASRGGDGYYRETQYF.